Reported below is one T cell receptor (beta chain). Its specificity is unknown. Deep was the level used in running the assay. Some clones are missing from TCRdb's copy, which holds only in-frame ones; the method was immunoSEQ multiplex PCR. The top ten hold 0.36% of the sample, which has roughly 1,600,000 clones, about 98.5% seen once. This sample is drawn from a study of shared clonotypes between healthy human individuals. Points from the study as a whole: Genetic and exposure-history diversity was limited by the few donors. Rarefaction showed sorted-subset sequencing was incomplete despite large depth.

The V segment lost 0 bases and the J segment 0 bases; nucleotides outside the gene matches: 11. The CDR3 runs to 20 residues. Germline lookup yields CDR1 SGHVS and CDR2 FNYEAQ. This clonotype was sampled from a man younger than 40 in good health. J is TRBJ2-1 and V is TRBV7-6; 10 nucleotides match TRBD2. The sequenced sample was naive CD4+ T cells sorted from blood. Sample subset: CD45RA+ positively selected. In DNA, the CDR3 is TGTGCCAGCAGCTTAGCCAGCCTCGGACTAGCGGCCAGCTCCTACAATGAGCAGTTCTTC. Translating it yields CASSLASLGLAASSYNEQFF.